The 2 T cell receptor beta chains presented below share a single source sample, sequenced in a study of technical replicates of blood from a few donors. Here immunoSEQ multiplex PCR was the method, and the copy in TCRdb shows in-frame clones only, minus some. The data contain about 56,000 clones, 90% to 95% of them seen just once; the ten biggest clones take up approximately 3.4%. The specimen sequenced was PBMCs. These receptors were obtained from a human donor in good health. Some clones in this sample may be carry-over from other donors' samples.

This chain connects TRBV29-1 to TRBJ2-1, with D maybe TRBD2 (6 bases). This CDR3 has 17 amino acids. Germline CDR1 is SQVTM and CDR2 is ANQGSEA. V dropped 0 bases and J dropped 0 bases, with 15 bases sitting between them. The CDR3 coding sequence is TGCAGCGTTGAAGACCAACCGGGACTCATCTCCTACAATGAGCAGTTCTTC. Protein: CSVEDQPGLISYNEQFF.

The chain carries TRBV9 and TRBJ2-3, with 12 bases aligning to TRBD2. Per germline, CDR1 SGDLS and CDR2 YYNGEE. V shed 0 bases, J shed 6 bases, and the junction held 2 bases outside the gene matches. CDR3 length equals 15 residues. The CDR3 DNA reads as TGTGCCAGCAGCGTAGGACTAGCGGGAGTCGATACGCAGTATTTT. Protein: CASSVGLAGVDTQYF.